This is a list of T cell receptor beta chains from one sample in a study of CD8+ T cells in alopecia areata. The repertoire was sequenced with immunoSEQ multiplex PCR; TCRdb's copy has only in-frame clones and lacks some. The sample gives about 160,000 clones, roughly two thirds of which show up once; 0.91% is in the top ten. Sequenced material: CD4+ T cells sorted from blood, taken at week 4, from a patient treated with tofacitinib. All receptors derive from a human donor with alopecia areata. Both conserved end residues are part of each CDR3. The D gene is left open where the match is weak. The size entry is marked missing in some rows and otherwise reads once, few, many or a size class.

J gene	CDR3 length	D gene	clone size	V gene	CDR3 protein	CDR3 DNA
TRBJ2-7	12	-	few	TRBV29-1	CSARLLDYEQYF	TGCAGCGCAAGACTCCTTGACTACGAGCAGTACTTC
TRBJ1-2	12	-	-	TRBV29-1	CSGRSLTRGYTF	TGCAGCGGCCGATCCTTAACTCGTGGCTACACCTTC
TRBJ2-5	13	TRBD2	once	TRBV30	CAWSLLGGETQYF	TGTGCCTGGAGTCTCTTGGGGGGGGAGACCCAGTACTTC
TRBJ1-4	14	TRBD1	-	TRBV5-1	CASSLGTGIEKLFF	TGCGCCAGCAGCTTAGGGACAGGGATTGAAAAACTGTTTTTT
TRBJ2-1	15	TRBD2	-	TRBV9	CASSPPGLAINEQFF	TGTGCCAGCAGCCCCCCGGGACTAGCGATCAATGAGCAGTTCTTC
TRBJ2-4	13	-	-	TRBV30	CAAAPGIQNIQYF	TGTGCCGCAGCGCCAGGGATACAAAACATTCAGTACTTC
TRBJ1-1	14	-	-	TRBV9	CASSGDLLNTEAFF	TGTGCCAGCAGCGGGGACCTCCTAAACACTGAAGCTTTCTTT
TRBJ1-6	13	TRBD1	-	TRBV6-5	CASSGTGGSPLHF	TGTGCCAGCAGTGGGACAGGGGGCTCACCCCTCCACTTT
TRBJ1-6	15	TRBD1	few	TRBV10-3	CATKGGLSYNSPLHF	TGTGCCACTAAAGGGGGCTTGTCCTATAATTCACCCCTCCACTTT
TRBJ1-3	14	-	few	TRBV29-1	CSVGEGTSGNTIYF	TGCAGCGTTGGGGAGGGGACCTCTGGAAACACCATATATTTT
TRBJ1-1	17	TRBD1	-	TRBV7-9	CASSLGISDRGNTEAFF	TGTGCCAGCAGCTTGGGGATCTCGGACAGGGGGAACACTGAAGCTTTCTTT
TRBJ1-4	15	-	-	TRBV7-2	CASSSQRTVGEKLFF	TGTGCCAGCAGCTCCCAAAGGACAGTCGGGGAAAAACTGTTTTTT
TRBJ1-5	14	TRBD1	-	TRBV30	CAWSVQTGEQPQHF	TGTGCCTGGAGTGTACAGACAGGGGAACAGCCCCAGCATTTT
TRBJ2-5	14	-	-	TRBV5-4	CASSLKGGVETQYF	TGTGCCAGCAGCTTGAAGGGGGGGGTCGAGACCCAGTACTTC
TRBJ2-7	17	TRBD1	-	TRBV19	CASSMRPPGQGSYEQYF	TGTGCCAGTAGTATGCGTCCACCGGGACAGGGATCCTACGAGCAGTACTTC
TRBJ2-1	12	-	-	TRBV7-9	CASMEQYNEQFF	TGTGCCAGCATGGAGCAGTACAATGAGCAGTTCTTC
TRBJ1-5	14	TRBD1	few	TRBV4-2	CASSPRDSHQPQHF	TGTGCCAGCAGCCCCCGGGACAGTCATCAGCCCCAGCATTTT
TRBJ2-5	17	TRBD1	-	TRBV5-5	CASSLGRRGQGRETQYF	TGTGCCAGCAGCTTGGGCCGACGAGGACAGGGAAGGGAGACCCAGTACTTC
TRBJ1-2	12	-	-	TRBV29-1	CSVEGSNYGYTF	TGCAGCGTTGAGGGGTCCAACTATGGCTACACCTTC
TRBJ1-1	13	-	-	TRBV30	CAWSVSMNTEAFF	TGTGCCTGGAGTGTCAGTATGAACACTGAAGCTTTCTTT
TRBJ1-6	15	-	-	TRBV11-1	CASSSDGGGGSPLHF	TGTGCCAGCAGCTCCGACGGGGGAGGCGGTTCACCCCTCCACTTT
TRBJ1-1	15	TRBD1	once	TRBV23-1	CASSQTGTESTEAFF	TGCGCCAGCAGTCAAACCGGGACAGAGAGCACTGAAGCTTTCTTT
TRBJ2-3	14	-	once	TRBV7-3	CASSFRGPTDTQYF	TGTGCCAGCAGCTTTAGGGGTCCCACAGATACGCAGTATTTT
TRBJ1-2	12	-	-	TRBV6-5	CASRQGTRGYTF	TGTGCCAGCAGACAGGGAACGCGTGGCTACACCTTC
TRBJ2-2	15	-	-	TRBV29-1	CSASHGSLNTGELFF	TGCAGCGCTTCCCACGGAAGCCTAAACACCGGGGAGCTGTTTTTT
TRBJ2-7	14	-	-	TRBV25-1	CASSESEGRGEQYF	TGTGCCAGCAGTGAATCTGAAGGCCGAGGCGAGCAGTACTTC